This is a list of T cell receptor beta chains from one sample in a study of T cell responses to AZD1222 COVID-19 vaccine. Clones were sequenced by immunoSEQ multiplex PCR, and TCRdb holds only the in-frame ones, with some missing. Of about 110,000 clones in the sample, 87% were seen once. This specimen was peripheral blood, taken on day 0 of AZD1222 vaccination. All receptors derive from an adult in good health. The CDR3 runs from the conserved cysteine through the conserved F or W. Each record gives: D gene, clone size, V gene, J gene, CDR3 protein, CDR3 DNA. The D gene is left open where the match is weak. The size entry is marked missing in some rows and otherwise reads once, few, many or a size class.

>TRBD1|.|TRBV7-2|TRBJ1-1
CASSGGQALRTEAFF
TGTGCCAGCAGCGGGGGACAGGCCTTGAGGACTGAAGCTTTCTTT
>.|.|TRBV5-8|TRBJ1-5
CASSLDRESNQPQHF
TGTGCCAGCAGCTTGGACAGGGAAAGCAATCAGCCCCAGCATTTT
>TRBD1|.|TRBV5-1|TRBJ1-4
CASSLGQGAGLFF
TGCGCCAGCAGCTTGGGACAGGGGGCGGGACTGTTTTTT
>.|.|TRBV6-2/TRBV6-3|TRBJ1-2
CASSSSLDRNYGYTF
TGTGCCAGCAGTTCCTCCTTAGACAGAAACTATGGCTACACCTTC
>TRBD1|.|TRBV6-1|TRBJ2-4
CASSERSGGLDIQYF
TGTGCCAGCAGTGAACGGTCAGGGGGCTTGGACATTCAGTACTTC
>.|.|TRBV5-1|TRBJ1-1
CASSLRAQNTEAFF
TGCGCCAGCAGCTTGAGGGCCCAGAACACTGAAGCTTTCTTT
>.|once|TRBV14|TRBJ2-3
CASSQRGLADTQYF
TGTGCCAGCAGCCAGAGGGGGTTGGCAGATACGCAGTATTTT
>.|.|TRBV5-6|TRBJ1-3
CASSFRGPGNTIYF
TGTGCCAGCAGCTTCCGGGGTCCGGGGAACACCATATATTTT
>TRBD2|.|TRBV9|TRBJ2-3
CASSPPGLAGQDTQYF
TGTGCCAGCAGCCCTCCGGGACTAGCGGGACAAGATACGCAGTATTTT
>.|few|TRBV9|TRBJ2-7
CASSVGDSGEQYF
TGTGCCAGCAGCGTAGGGGACTCGGGGGAGCAGTACTTC
>TRBD2|.|TRBV4-3|TRBJ2-7
CASSQVRGGVAEQYF
TGCGCCAGCAGCCAAGTTCGCGGGGGGGTGGCCGAGCAGTACTTC
>.|.|TRBV7-6|TRBJ1-1
CASSLDTKNTEAFF
TGTGCCAGCAGCTTGGACACAAAAAACACTGAAGCTTTCTTT
>TRBD1|.|TRBV4-2|TRBJ1-4
CASRDRVEEKLFF
TGTGCCAGCAGAGACAGGGTAGAGGAAAAACTGTTTTTT
>TRBD2|.|TRBV3-1/TRBV3-2|TRBJ2-7
CASSLGGASGYEQYF
TGTGCCAGCAGCCTAGGTGGGGCTAGCGGCTACGAGCAGTACTTC
>.|.|TRBV6-1|TRBJ1-2
CASSLEGADGYTF
TGTGCCAGCAGTTTAGAAGGGGCTGATGGCTACACCTTC
>.|.|TRBV12-3/TRBV12-4|TRBJ2-1
CASNNRGYNEQFF
TGTGCCAGCAATAATCGCGGCTACAATGAGCAGTTCTTC
>TRBD1|once|TRBV5-6|TRBJ1-5
CASSLGQGEHQPQHF
TGTGCCAGCAGCTTGGGACAGGGGGAACATCAGCCCCAGCATTTT
>.|.|TRBV7-6|TRBJ1-4
CASTSAGGFNEKLFF
TGTGCCAGCACCTCTGCCGGGGGCTTTAATGAAAAACTGTTTTTT
>.|.|TRBV2|TRBJ2-3
CASSGGRVLSTDTQYF
TGTGCCAGCAGTGGGGGCAGGGTTTTATCAACAGATACGCAGTATTTT
>.|once|TRBV28|TRBJ1-2
CASRLGGGHGYTF
TGTGCCAGCAGGCTAGGGGGGGGCCATGGCTACACCTTC
>TRBD1|.|TRBV7-3|TRBJ2-1
CASSRQGAGSYNEQFF
TGTGCCAGCAGCCGACAGGGGGCAGGATCCTACAATGAGCAGTTCTTC
>TRBD2|.|TRBV5-1|TRBJ2-7
CASSLGPSGTYEQYF
TGCGCCAGCAGCTTGGGGCCTAGCGGGACCTACGAGCAGTACTTC
>.|.|TRBV9|TRBJ1-3
CASSVDGGNSGNTIYF
TGTGCCAGCAGCGTAGATGGGGGCAACTCTGGAAACACCATATATTTT
>.|.|TRBV28|TRBJ2-7
CASSRVSVREQYF
TGTGCCAGCAGTAGGGTTTCGGTGAGGGAGCAGTACTTC
>.|.|TRBV23-1|TRBJ1-4
CASSQSRPLWEKLFF
TGCGCCAGCAGTCAATCGAGGCCACTCTGGGAAAAACTGTTTTTT
>.|.|TRBV9|TRBJ1-1
CASSVDEGRTEAFF
TGTGCCAGCAGCGTAGATGAGGGAAGGACTGAAGCTTTCTTT
>.|.|TRBV2|TRBJ2-2
CASTIGGRTGELFF
TGTGCCAGCACAATAGGGGGGCGTACCGGGGAGCTGTTTTTT
>.|.|TRBV19|TRBJ1-4
CASSLGGDEKLFF
TGTGCCAGTAGTCTAGGCGGGGATGAAAAACTGTTTTTT
>TRBD1|.|TRBV5-4|TRBJ2-1
CASSLKTGDGNEQFF
TGTGCCAGCAGCTTGAAAACAGGGGACGGAAATGAGCAGTTCTTC
>.|.|TRBV11-3|TRBJ1-1
CASSLGQGRNTEAFF
TGTGCCAGCAGCTTGGGGCAGGGGAGGAACACTGAAGCTTTCTTT
>.|.|TRBV7-2|TRBJ2-2
CASSLDPPWGPLFF
TGTGCCAGCAGCTTAGACCCTCCCTGGGGACCGCTGTTTTTT
>.|few|TRBV7-9|TRBJ2-5
CASSSEETQYF
TGTGCCAGCAGCTCTGAGGAGACCCAGTACTTC
>TRBD1|.|TRBV6-1|TRBJ1-2
CASSGQGGAANYGYTF
TGTGCCAGCAGTGGACAGGGGGGGGCAGCTAACTATGGCTACACCTTC
>.|.|TRBV5-1|TRBJ2-1
CASRYTVSSYNEQFF
TGCGCCAGCAGGTATACCGTCAGCTCCTACAATGAGCAGTTCTTC
>TRBD1|.|TRBV4-2|TRBJ1-2
CASSQADRGGYGYTF
TGTGCCAGCAGCCAGGCGGACAGGGGTGGGTATGGCTACACCTTC
>TRBD1|.|TRBV19|TRBJ1-2
CASSILAGGNYGYTF
TGTGCCAGTAGTATACTGGCAGGGGGAAACTATGGCTACACCTTC
>TRBD1|.|TRBV24-1|TRBJ1-3
CATSVLTGGSGNTIYF
TGTGCCACCAGTGTCCTGACAGGGGGGTCTGGAAACACCATATATTTT
>TRBD1|.|TRBV24-1|TRBJ1-2
CATSDPRGGRGYTF
TGTGCCACCAGTGATCCCAGGGGGGGACGTGGCTACACCTTC
>TRBD1|.|TRBV6-5|TRBJ1-1
CASSYGDRRANTEAFF
TGTGCCAGCAGTTATGGGGACAGGCGAGCAAACACTGAAGCTTTCTTT
>.|.|TRBV12-3/TRBV12-4|TRBJ1-5
CASSLSGIQPQHF
TGTGCCAGCAGTTTATCGGGTATTCAGCCCCAGCATTTT
>TRBD2|.|TRBV28|TRBJ2-7
CASIVPGLAGGTYEQYF
TGTGCCAGCATCGTCCCCGGACTAGCGGGGGGAACCTACGAGCAGTACTTC
>.|.|TRBV25-1|TRBJ1-6
CASSPGAQSSAYNSPLHF
TGTGCCAGCAGTCCAGGGGCTCAAAGTTCGGCCTATAATTCACCCCTCCACTTT
>.|.|TRBV4-2|TRBJ1-1
CASSQERHRVNTEAFF
TGTGCCAGCAGCCAAGAGAGGCACAGGGTGAACACTGAAGCTTTCTTT
>TRBD1|.|TRBV12-5|TRBJ2-5
CASGPRTGMEETQYF
TGTGCTAGTGGTCCCCGGACAGGGATGGAGGAGACCCAGTACTTC
>TRBD2|.|TRBV27|TRBJ2-1
CASSPFISGRNNEQFF
TGTGCCAGCAGTCCATTTATTAGCGGGAGAAACAATGAGCAGTTCTTC
>.|.|TRBV3-1/TRBV3-2|TRBJ2-4
CASSQEARGLSIQYF
TGTGCCAGCAGCCAAGAAGCCAGGGGTTTGTCCATTCAGTACTTC
>.|.|TRBV5-8|TRBJ2-7
CASSAYRDTSYEQYF
TGTGCCAGCAGCGCCTACCGGGACACCTCCTACGAGCAGTACTTC
>.|.|TRBV3-1/TRBV3-2|TRBJ2-1
CASSSRGRGGSYNEQFF
TGTGCCAGCAGCTCCCGGGGCCGTGGGGGCTCCTACAATGAGCAGTTCTTC
>.|.|TRBV28|TRBJ2-7
CASSSHVSGLRSGQYF
TGTGCCAGCAGTTCACACGTTTCCGGGCTCCGATCCGGGCAGTACTTC
>.|.|TRBV18|TRBJ1-1
CASSPLQGSEAFF
TGTGCCAGCTCACCACTACAGGGTTCAGAAGCTTTCTTT
>.|.|TRBV5-4|TRBJ2-7
CASSTGTGAYEQYF
TGTGCCAGCAGTACCGGGACTGGCGCCTACGAGCAGTACTTC
>.|.|TRBV7-9|TRBJ2-5
CASSLTTGRETQYF
TGTGCCAGCAGCCTCACGACAGGGAGGGAGACCCAGTACTTC
>.|.|TRBV3-1/TRBV3-2|TRBJ1-6
CASSQGRPSSYNSPLHF
TGTGCCAGCAGCCAAGGGCGGCCGAGCTCCTATAATTCACCCCTCCACTTT